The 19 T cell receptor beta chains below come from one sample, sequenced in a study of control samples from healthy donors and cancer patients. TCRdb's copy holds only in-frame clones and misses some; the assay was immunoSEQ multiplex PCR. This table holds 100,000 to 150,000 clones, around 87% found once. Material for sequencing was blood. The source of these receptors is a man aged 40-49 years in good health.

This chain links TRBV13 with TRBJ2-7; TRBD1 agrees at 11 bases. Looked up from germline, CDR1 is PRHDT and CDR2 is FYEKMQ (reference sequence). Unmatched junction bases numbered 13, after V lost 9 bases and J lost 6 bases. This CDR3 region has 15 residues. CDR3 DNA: TGTGCCAGTAGGACACGGGGACAGGGGGTGTTCGAGCAGTACTTC. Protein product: CASRTRGQGVFEQYF. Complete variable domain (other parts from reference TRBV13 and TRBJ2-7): AAGVIQSPRHLIKEKRETATLKCYPIPRHDTVYWYQQGPGQDPQFLISFYEKMQSDKGSIPDRFSAQQFSDYHSELNMSSLELGDSALYFCASRTRGQGVFEQYFGPGTRLTVT.

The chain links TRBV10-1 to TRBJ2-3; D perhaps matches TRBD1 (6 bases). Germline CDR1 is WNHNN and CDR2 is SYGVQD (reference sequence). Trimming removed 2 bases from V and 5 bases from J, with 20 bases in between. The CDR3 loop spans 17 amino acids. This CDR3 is CASSENSNRAAVDTQYF. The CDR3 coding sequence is TGCGCCAGCAGTGAGAACTCGAACAGGGCTGCGGTAGATACGCAGTATTTT.

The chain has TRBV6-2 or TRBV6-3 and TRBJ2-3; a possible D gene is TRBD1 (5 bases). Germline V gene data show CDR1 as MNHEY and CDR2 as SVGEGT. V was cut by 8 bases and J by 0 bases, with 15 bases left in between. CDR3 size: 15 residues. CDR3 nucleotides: TGTGCCAGCCGATACTGGGGCGGAAGCACAGATACGCAGTATTTT. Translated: CASRYWGGSTDTQYF.

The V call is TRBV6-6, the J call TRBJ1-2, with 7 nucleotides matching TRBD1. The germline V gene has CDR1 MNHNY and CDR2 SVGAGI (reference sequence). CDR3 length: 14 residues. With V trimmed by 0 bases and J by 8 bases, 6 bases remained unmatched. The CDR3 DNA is TGTGCCAGCAGTTACTCGGACAGGATAGACGGCTACACCTTC. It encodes CASSYSDRIDGYTF.

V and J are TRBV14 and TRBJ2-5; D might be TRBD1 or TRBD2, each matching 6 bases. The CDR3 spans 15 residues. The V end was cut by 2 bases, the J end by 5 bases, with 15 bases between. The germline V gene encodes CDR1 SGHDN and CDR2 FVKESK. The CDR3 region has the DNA TGTGCCAGCAGCCAAAGACCGGGGGCCAGGGAGACCCAGTACTTC. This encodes CASSQRPGARETQYF. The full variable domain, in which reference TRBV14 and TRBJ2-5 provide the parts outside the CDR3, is EAGVTQFPSHSVIEKGQTVTLRCDPISGHDNLYWYRRVMGKEIKFLLHFVKESKQDESGMPNNRFLAERTGGTYSTLKVQPAELEDSGVYFCASSQRPGARETQYFGPGTRLLVL.

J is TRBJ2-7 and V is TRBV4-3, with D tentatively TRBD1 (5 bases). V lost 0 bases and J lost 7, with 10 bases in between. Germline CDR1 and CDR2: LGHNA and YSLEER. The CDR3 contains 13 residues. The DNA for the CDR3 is TGCGCCAGCAGCCAAGATCCAGGGCGGGAGCAGTACTTC. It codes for CASSQDPGREQYF.

The DNA of the CDR3 is TGCAGTGCTAGTGGACTAGCGGGGGGGGCAGGCACCGGGGAGCTGTTTTTT. Its protein is CSASGLAGGAGTGELFF. The rearrangement joins TRBV20-1 to TRBJ2-2; 15 bases match TRBD2. Germline-derived CDR1 and CDR2 are DFQATT and SNEGSKA (reference sequence). V shed 3 bases and J 4 bases; nucleotides not matched to a gene: 6. The CDR3 spans 17 residues.

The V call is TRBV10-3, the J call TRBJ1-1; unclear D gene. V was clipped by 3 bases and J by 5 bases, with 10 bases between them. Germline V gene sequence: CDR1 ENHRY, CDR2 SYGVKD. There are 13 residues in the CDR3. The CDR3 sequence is CAISEASVTEAFF. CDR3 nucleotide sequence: TGTGCCATCAGTGAAGCCTCGGTGACTGAAGCTTTCTTT.

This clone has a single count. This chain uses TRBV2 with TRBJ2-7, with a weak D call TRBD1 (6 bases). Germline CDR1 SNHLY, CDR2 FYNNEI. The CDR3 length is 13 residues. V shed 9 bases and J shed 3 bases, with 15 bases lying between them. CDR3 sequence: CARHRGRGYEQYF. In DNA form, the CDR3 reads TGTGCCAGACACCGGGGCAGGGGCTACGAGCAGTACTTC.

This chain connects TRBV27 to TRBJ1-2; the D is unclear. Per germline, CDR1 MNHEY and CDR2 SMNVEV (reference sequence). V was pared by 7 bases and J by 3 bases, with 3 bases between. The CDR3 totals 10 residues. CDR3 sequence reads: CASTYYGYTF. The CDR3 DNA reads TGTGCCAGCACCTACTATGGCTACACCTTC.

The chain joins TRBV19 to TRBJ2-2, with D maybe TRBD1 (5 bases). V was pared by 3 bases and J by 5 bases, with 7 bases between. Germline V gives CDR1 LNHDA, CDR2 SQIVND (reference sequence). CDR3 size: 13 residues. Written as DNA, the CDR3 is TGTGCCAGTAGTATCCCAGGGACCGGGGAGCTGTTTTTT. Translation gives CASSIPGTGELFF.

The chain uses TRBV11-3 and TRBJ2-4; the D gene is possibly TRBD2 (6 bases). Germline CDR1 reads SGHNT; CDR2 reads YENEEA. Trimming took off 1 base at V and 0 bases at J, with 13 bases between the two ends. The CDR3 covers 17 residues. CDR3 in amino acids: CASSLVRGTGAKNIQYF. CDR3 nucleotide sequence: TGTGCCAGCAGCTTAGTTCGGGGGACTGGAGCCAAAAACATTCAGTACTTC. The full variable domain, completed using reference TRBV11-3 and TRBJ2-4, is EAGVVQSPRYKIIEKKQPVAFWCNPISGHNTLYWYLQNLGQGPELLIRYENEEAVDDSQLPKDRFSAERLKGVDSTLKIQPAELGDSAVYLCASSLVRGTGAKNIQYFGAGTRLSVL.

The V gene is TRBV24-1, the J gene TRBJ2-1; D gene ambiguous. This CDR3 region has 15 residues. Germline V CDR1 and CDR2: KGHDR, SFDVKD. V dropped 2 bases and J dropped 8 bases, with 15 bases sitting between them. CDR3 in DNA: TGTGCCACCAGTGATTCGTCCCGTCATCGAGATGAGCAGTTCTTC. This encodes CATSDSSRHRDEQFF.

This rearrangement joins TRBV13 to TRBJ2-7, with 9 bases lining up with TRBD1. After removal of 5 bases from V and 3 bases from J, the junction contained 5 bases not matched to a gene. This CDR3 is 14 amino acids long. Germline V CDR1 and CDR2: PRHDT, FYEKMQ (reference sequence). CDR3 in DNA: TGTGCCAGCAGCCCGGGACAGGGTTACTACGAGCAGTACTTC. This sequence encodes CASSPGQGYYEQYF.

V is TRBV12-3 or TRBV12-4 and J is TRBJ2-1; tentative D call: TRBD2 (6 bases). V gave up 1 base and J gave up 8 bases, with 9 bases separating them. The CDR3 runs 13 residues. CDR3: CASSLVSGDEQFF. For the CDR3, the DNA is TGTGCCAGCAGTTTAGTCTCGGGGGATGAGCAGTTCTTC.

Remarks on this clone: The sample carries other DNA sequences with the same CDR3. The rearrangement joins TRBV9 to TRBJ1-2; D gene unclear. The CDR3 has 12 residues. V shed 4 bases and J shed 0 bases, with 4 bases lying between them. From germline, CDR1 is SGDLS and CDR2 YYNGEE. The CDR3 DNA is TGTGCCAGCAGCAGGGCTAACTATGGCTACACCTTC. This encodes CASSRANYGYTF.

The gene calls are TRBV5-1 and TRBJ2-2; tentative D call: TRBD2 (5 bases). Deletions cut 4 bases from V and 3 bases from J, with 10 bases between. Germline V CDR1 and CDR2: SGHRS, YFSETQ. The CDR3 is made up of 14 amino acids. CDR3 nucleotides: TGCGCCAGCAGCCTAACTAGTTACACCGGGGAGCTGTTTTTT. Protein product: CASSLTSYTGELFF.

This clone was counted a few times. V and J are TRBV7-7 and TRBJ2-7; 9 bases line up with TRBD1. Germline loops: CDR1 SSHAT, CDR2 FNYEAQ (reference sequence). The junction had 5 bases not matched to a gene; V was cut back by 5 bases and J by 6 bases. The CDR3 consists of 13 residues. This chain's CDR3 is CASSRGQGSEQYF. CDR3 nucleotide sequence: TGTGCCAGCAGCCGGGGACAGGGAAGCGAGCAGTACTTC.

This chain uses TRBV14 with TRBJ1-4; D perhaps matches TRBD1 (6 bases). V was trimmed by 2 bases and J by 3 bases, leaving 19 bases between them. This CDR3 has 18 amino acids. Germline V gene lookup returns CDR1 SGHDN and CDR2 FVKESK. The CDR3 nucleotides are TGTGCCAGCAGCCAAAGTCGTGGGGGGCGCAGGGCTAATGAAAAACTGTTTTTT. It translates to CASSQSRGGRRANEKLFF.